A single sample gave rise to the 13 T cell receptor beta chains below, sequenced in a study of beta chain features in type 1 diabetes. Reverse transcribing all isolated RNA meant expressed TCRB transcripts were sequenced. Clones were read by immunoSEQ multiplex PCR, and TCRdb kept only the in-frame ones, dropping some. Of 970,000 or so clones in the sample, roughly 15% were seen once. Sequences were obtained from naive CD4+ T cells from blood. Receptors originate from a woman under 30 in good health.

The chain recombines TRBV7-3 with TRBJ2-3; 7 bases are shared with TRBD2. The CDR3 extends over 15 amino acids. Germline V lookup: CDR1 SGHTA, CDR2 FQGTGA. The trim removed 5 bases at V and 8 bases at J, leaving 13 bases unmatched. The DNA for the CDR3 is TGTGCCAGCAGCGTTACTAGCGCGTCCGGGGTTACGCAGTATTTT. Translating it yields CASSVTSASGVTQYF.

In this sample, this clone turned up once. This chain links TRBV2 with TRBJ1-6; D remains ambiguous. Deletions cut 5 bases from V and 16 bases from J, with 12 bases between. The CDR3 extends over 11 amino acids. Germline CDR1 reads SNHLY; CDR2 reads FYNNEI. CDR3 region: CASSLIQILHF. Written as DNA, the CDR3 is TGTGCCAGCAGTTTAATTCAGATACTCCACTTT.

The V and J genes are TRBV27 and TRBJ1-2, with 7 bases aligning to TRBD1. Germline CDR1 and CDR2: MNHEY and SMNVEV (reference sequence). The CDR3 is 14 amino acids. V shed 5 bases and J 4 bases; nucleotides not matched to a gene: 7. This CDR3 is CASSHRGAGYGYTF. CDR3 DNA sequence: TGTGCCAGCAGTCACAGGGGCGCGGGCTATGGCTACACCTTC.

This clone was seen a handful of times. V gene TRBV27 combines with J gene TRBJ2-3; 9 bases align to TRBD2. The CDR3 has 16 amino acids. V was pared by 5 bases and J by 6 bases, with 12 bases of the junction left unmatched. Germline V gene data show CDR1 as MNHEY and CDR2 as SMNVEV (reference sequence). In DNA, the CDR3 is TGTGCCAGCAGTCAAAGGGGCGGGAGGGGTCTGGATACGCAGTATTTT. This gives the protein CASSQRGGRGLDTQYF.

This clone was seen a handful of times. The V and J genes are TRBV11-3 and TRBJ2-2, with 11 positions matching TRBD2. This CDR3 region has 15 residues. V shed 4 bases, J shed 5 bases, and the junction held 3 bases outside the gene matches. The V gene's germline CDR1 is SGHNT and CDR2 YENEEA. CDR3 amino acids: CASSSTSGSTGELFF. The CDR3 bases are TGTGCCAGCAGCTCTACTAGCGGGAGTACCGGGGAGCTGTTTTTT.

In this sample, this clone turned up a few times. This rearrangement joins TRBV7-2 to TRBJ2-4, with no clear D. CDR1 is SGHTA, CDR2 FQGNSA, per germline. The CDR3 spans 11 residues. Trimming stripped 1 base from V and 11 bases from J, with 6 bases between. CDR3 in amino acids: CASSLGYFQYF. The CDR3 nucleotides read TGTGCCAGCAGCTTAGGTTACTTTCAGTACTTC.

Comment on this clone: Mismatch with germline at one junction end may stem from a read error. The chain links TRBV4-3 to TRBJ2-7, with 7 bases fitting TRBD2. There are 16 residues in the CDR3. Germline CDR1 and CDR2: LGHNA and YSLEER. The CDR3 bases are TGCGCCAGCAGCCAAGATCCAACTGGTCGGGGGGACGAGCGGTACTTC. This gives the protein CASSQDPTGRGDERYF.

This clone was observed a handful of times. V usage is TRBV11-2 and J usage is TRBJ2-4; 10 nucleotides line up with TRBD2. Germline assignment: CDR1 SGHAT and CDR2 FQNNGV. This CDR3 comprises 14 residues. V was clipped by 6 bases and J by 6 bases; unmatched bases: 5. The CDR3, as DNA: TGTGCCAGCAGACGAGCGGGAGGGGGAAACATTCAGTACTTC. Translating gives CASRRAGGGNIQYF.

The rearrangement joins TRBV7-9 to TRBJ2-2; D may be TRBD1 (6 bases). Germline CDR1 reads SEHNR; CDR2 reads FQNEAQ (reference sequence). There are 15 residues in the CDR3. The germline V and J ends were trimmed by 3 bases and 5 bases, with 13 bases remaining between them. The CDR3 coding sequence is TGTGCCAGCAGCTTTTCCGGGACAATTACCGGGGAGCTGTTTTTT. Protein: CASSFSGTITGELFF. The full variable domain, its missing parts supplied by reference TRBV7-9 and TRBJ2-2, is DTGVSQNPRHKITKRGQNVTFRCDPISEHNRLYWYRQTLGQGPEFLTYFQNEAQLEKSRLLSDRFSAERPKGSFSTLEIQRTEQGDSAMYLCASSFSGTITGELFFGEGSRLTVL.

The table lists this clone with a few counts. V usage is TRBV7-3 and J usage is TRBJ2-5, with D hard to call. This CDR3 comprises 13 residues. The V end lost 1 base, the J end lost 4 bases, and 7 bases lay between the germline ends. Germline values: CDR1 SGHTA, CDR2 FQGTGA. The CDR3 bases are TGTGCCAGCAGCTTAATAGAGCGAGAGACCCAGTACTTC. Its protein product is CASSLIERETQYF.

CDR3 in DNA: TGTGCCAGCAGTCGGGCAGGGACCGGGGAGCTGTTTTTT. Protein product: CASSRAGTGELFF. The chain employs TRBV25-1 and TRBJ2-2, with D possibly being TRBD1 (5 bases). The CDR3 loop spans 13 amino acids. Germline V lookup: CDR1 MGHDK, CDR2 SYGVNS. With 5 bases removed from V and 5 bases from J, the gap between germline ends came to 9 bases.

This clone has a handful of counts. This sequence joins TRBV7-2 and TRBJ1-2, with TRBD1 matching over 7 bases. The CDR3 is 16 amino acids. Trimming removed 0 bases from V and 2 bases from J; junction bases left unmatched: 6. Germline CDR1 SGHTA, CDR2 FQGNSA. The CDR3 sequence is CASSLAFTGVNYGYTF. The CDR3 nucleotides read TGTGCCAGCAGCTTAGCCTTTACAGGGGTGAACTATGGCTACACCTTC.

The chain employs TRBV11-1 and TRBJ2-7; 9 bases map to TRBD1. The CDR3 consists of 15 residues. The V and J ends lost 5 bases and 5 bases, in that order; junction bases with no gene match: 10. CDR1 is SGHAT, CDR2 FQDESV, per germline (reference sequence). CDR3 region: CASSPRDRAKDEQYF. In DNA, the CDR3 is TGTGCCAGCAGCCCACGGGACAGGGCTAAAGACGAGCAGTACTTC.